This T cell receptor beta chain stems from a study of sequential checkpoint blockade in melanoma. Study-level information: Each arm's sequence ended with maintenance nivolumab.

The treatment: randomized to nivolumab then ipilimumab (arm A) or the reverse (arm B). Libraries were prepared by immunoSEQ multiplex PCR; TCRdb keeps only in-frame clonotypes and omits some of them. The sample shows more than 9,500 clones, roughly three fifths of them seen only once. Trimming pared 2 bases from V and 2 bases from J, leaving 10 bases between. This CDR3 spans 14 amino acids. Germline V gene lookup returns CDR1 SQVTM and CDR2 ANQGSEA. This sequence originates from a human donor with melanoma. This material consisted of CD8+ T cells sorted from blood (inferred from file names), taken from a patient given nivolumab and ipilimumab in sequence. V usage is TRBV29-1 and J usage is TRBJ1-3, with TRBD1 as a possible D gene (6 bases). Here the CDR3 reads CSVEWAGAGNTIYF. DNA for the CDR3: TGCAGCGTTGAATGGGCAGGGGCTGGAAACACCATATATTTT.